This TCR beta chain was sequenced in a study of blood T cell repertoires in COVID-19. The repertoire was sequenced with immunoSEQ multiplex PCR; TCRdb's copy has only in-frame clones and lacks some. The table lists about 83,000 clones, around 90% of them singletons. In the case of this clone: One end of the junction does not line up with germline, which may come from a read error. Other DNA sequences in this sample translate to the same CDR3.

From germline, CDR1 is SNHLY and CDR2 FYNNEI. There are 16 residues in the CDR3. The sequenced sample consisted of peripheral blood. The rearrangement uses TRBV2 and TRBJ1-4, with 9 nucleotides matching TRBD1. This TCR was recovered from a woman aged 45-65 years with active or convalescent COVID-19. CDR3 residues: CASSFSREGTGEKLFF. The DNA for the CDR3 is TGTGCTAGCAGTTTTTCCCGTGAGGGGACAGGGGAAAAACTGTTTTTT.